Following are 22 T cell receptor beta chains from one sample sequenced in a study of OX40 agonist ivuxolimab in advanced cancers. Method: immunoSEQ multiplex PCR; TCRdb's copy keeps in-frame clones and lacks some. In the table there are tens of thousands of clones, approximately 94% of which are singletons. Source: CD4+ or CD8+ T cells sorted from blood, taken in a trial of the OX40 agonist ivuxolimab. Receptors were obtained from an adult with an advanced solid tumor such as melanoma, head and neck, liver or kidney cancer.

The sample holds one count of this clone. The chain employs TRBV28 and TRBJ2-7; 7 bases align to TRBD1. The CDR3 loop spans 12 amino acids. V lost 7 bases and J lost 5; bases outside the gene matches: 5. Per the germline V gene, CDR1 is MDHEN and CDR2 is SYDVKM. The DNA of the CDR3 is TGTGCCAGCACCCAGGGGGTCCACGAGCAGTACTTC. Protein sequence: CASTQGVHEQYF. Complete variable domain (other parts from reference TRBV28 and TRBJ2-7): DVKVTQSSRYLVKRTGEKVFLECVQDMDHENMFWYRQDPGLGLRLIYFSYDVKMKEKGDIPEGYSVSREKKERFSLILESASTNQTSMYLCASTQGVHEQYFGPGTRLTVT.

This chain connects TRBV9 to TRBJ2-5; no definite D call. The germline V gene encodes CDR1 SGDLS and CDR2 YYNGEE. Deletions cut 0 bases from V and 5 bases from J, with 5 bases between. The CDR3 loop spans 12 amino acids. The CDR3 bases are TGTGCCAGCAGCGTAGATGGGGAGACCCAGTACTTC. Its protein product is CASSVDGETQYF. Drawing the rest from reference TRBV9 and TRBJ2-5, the complete variable domain is DSGVTQTPKHLITATGQRVTLRCSPRSGDLSVYWYQQSLDQGLQFLIQYYNGEERAKGNILERFSAQQFPDLHSELNLSSLELGDSALYFCASSVDGETQYFGPGTRLLVL.

This clone was observed a handful of times. The chain recombines TRBV13 with TRBJ2-5, with D perhaps given as TRBD1 or TRBD2 (5 bases each). Germline V gene lookup returns CDR1 PRHDT and CDR2 FYEKMQ (reference sequence). V was trimmed by 1 base and J by 3 bases, leaving 9 bases between them. This CDR3 spans 14 amino acids. The CDR3 protein is CASSLAQGEETQYF. CDR3 DNA: TGTGCCAGCAGCTTAGCCCAGGGAGAAGAGACCCAGTACTTC.

The chain employs TRBV28 and TRBJ2-7, with D possibly matching TRBD1 (5 bases). The CDR3 consists of 13 residues. Germline V lookup: CDR1 MDHEN, CDR2 SYDVKM. Trimming removed 2 bases at V and 5 bases at J, with 10 bases between. This chain's CDR3 is CASSLEGVDEQYF. The CDR3 nucleotides read TGTGCCAGCAGTTTAGAAGGGGTGGACGAGCAGTACTTC.

This clone came up once. The V call is TRBV11-2, the J call TRBJ2-1, with D unresolved. The CDR3 consists of 16 residues. In germline, CDR1 is SGHAT, CDR2 FQNNGV. Trimming shortened V by 2 bases and J by 6 bases, and 17 bases separated the two germline ends. The CDR3 nucleotides read TGTGCCAGCAGCTTAAAGGGCCTATCGCTCGGCAATGAGCAGTTCTTC. This gives the protein CASSLKGLSLGNEQFF.

The chain combines TRBV2 with TRBJ1-2; D gene ambiguous. The germline V gene encodes CDR1 SNHLY and CDR2 FYNNEI. V lost 8 bases to trimming and J lost 0 bases, with 13 bases between them. The CDR3 sequence is 14 residues long. The CDR3 DNA sequence: TGTGCCAGCTGGGGAACACCATCTAACTATGGCTACACCTTC. It translates to CASWGTPSNYGYTF.

This rearrangement joins TRBV9 to TRBJ2-1; a possible D gene is TRBD1 (6 bases). Germline loops: CDR1 SGDLS, CDR2 YYNGEE. The V gene lost 0 bases and the J gene lost 3 bases, with 13 bases spanning the gap. There are 16 residues in the CDR3. The CDR3 DNA sequence: TGTGCCAGCAGCGTAGATAGCAGGACAGACTACAATGAGCAGTTCTTC. Its protein is CASSVDSRTDYNEQFF.

The chain links TRBV4-1 to TRBJ1-4; D is uncertain. The V and J ends lost 0 bases and 8 bases respectively, with 13 bases between them. The CDR3 runs to 15 residues. Germline V gene data show CDR1 as MGHRA and CDR2 as YSYEKL. In DNA, the CDR3 is TGCGCCAGCAGCCAAGAGGAGTGGGCTGAAGAAAAACTGTTTTTT. Amino acids: CASSQEEWAEEKLFF.

This chain joins TRBV29-1 and TRBJ1-2; 7 bases align to TRBD1. The CDR3 has 16 amino acids. Losses at the gene ends were 6 bases for V and 0 bases for J; bases not matched to a gene: 13. Germline V lookup: CDR1 SQVTM, CDR2 ANQGSEA. The CDR3 nucleotides read TGCAGCGTGGGGCCCCGGGACAGAGCAGCTAACTATGGCTACACCTTC. The encoded protein is CSVGPRDRAANYGYTF.

This clone came up a few times. The chain carries TRBV29-1 and TRBJ2-7; the D is unclear. The CDR3 is 13 amino acids. Germline V gene data show CDR1 as SQVTM and CDR2 as ANQGSEA. V gave up 8 bases and J gave up 7 bases, with 21 bases separating them. The CDR3 DNA reads TGCAGCCCTACTTTGACCTGTCTTGGGGAGCAGTACTTC. This sequence encodes CSPTLTCLGEQYF.

The chain carries TRBV7-2 and TRBJ2-1; the match to TRBD2 covers 13 bases. The ends lost 5 bases at V and 8 bases at J; junction bases unmatched: 6. Per the germline V gene, CDR1 is SGHTA and CDR2 is FQGNSA. This CDR3 spans 15 amino acids. The DNA of the CDR3 is TGTGCCAGCAGCAAGGGGACTAGCGGGATCCATGAGCAGTTCTTC. It yields the protein CASSKGTSGIHEQFF.

This clone has only one observation. This rearrangement joins TRBV27 to TRBJ1-1, with D unresolved. V shed 7 bases and J shed 0 bases, with 18 bases lying between them. The CDR3 has 16 amino acids. CDR1 MNHEY and CDR2 SMNVEV come from the germline V gene (reference sequence). CDR3 in amino acids: CASNEGSNDLNTEAFF. In DNA, the CDR3 is TGTGCCAGCAACGAGGGCAGTAACGACTTGAACACTGAAGCTTTCTTT.

The chain recombines TRBV28 with TRBJ2-1; 11 nucleotides agree with TRBD1. Germline V CDR1 and CDR2: MDHEN, SYDVKM. Unmatched junction bases numbered 8, after V lost 5 bases and J lost 2 bases. The CDR3 extends over 17 amino acids. The CDR3 is CASSGTGTGGTYNEQFF. The DNA of the CDR3 is TGTGCCAGCAGTGGAACCGGGACAGGGGGAACCTACAATGAGCAGTTCTTC.

This chain joins TRBV28 and TRBJ2-4, with D unclear. The CDR3 totals 13 residues. Looked up from germline, CDR1 is MDHEN and CDR2 is SYDVKM. V dropped 3 bases and J dropped 7 bases, with 10 bases sitting between them. The CDR3 is CASSFAGTNIQYF. The CDR3 DNA is TGTGCCAGCAGTTTCGCTGGTACCAACATTCAGTACTTC.

The chain combines TRBV5-1 with TRBJ2-5; 8 bases are shared with TRBD1. The CDR3 has 14 residues. Germline V gene sequence: CDR1 SGHRS, CDR2 YFSETQ. V dropped 4 bases and J dropped 5; count of bases not matched to a gene: 7. As DNA, the CDR3 is TGCGCCAGCAGCACCGGGACAGGATACGAGACCCAGTACTTC. It specifies CASSTGTGYETQYF.

The rearrangement joins TRBV5-1 to TRBJ2-3; no definite D call. The CDR3 consists of 14 residues. V was pared by 0 bases and J by 4 bases, with 9 bases between. The V gene's germline CDR1 is SGHRS and CDR2 YFSETQ. In DNA, the CDR3 is TGCGCCAGCAGCTTGGAGGCATTTTCAGATACGCAGTATTTT. It yields the protein CASSLEAFSDTQYF.

The genes are TRBV6-4 and TRBJ2-6, with D tentatively TRBD1 (5 bases). The germline V gene has CDR1 MRHNA and CDR2 SNTAGT. This CDR3 is 15 amino acids long. With 5 bases removed from V and 3 bases from J, the gap between germline ends came to 11 bases. CDR3: CASSPGIFGANVLTF. The CDR3 region has the DNA TGTGCCAGCAGTCCAGGGATTTTTGGGGCCAACGTCCTGACTTTC.

The CDR3 DNA is TGTGCCAGTAGTAGCGGGGCATACAATGAGCAGTTCTTC. As protein: CASSSGAYNEQFF. The chain employs TRBV19 and TRBJ2-1, with a tentative D call TRBD2 (6 bases). Germline V gives CDR1 LNHDA, CDR2 SQIVND (reference sequence). Trimming removed 4 bases at V and 4 bases at J, with 8 bases between. The CDR3 has 13 residues.

This chain joins TRBV28 and TRBJ1-5, with D unclear. CDR3 length: 15 amino acids. The V gene's germline CDR1 is MDHEN and CDR2 SYDVKM. Between the trimmed V and J ends, which lost 7 bases and 3 bases, there was a span of 16 bases. CDR3 nucleotide sequence: TGTGCCAGCATCCACCCTCTGGGAGTCAATCAGCCCCAGCATTTT. As protein: CASIHPLGVNQPQHF.

The J gene is TRBJ2-7, the V gene TRBV30; 9 bases are shared with TRBD2. Germline V gives CDR1 GTSNPN, CDR2 SVGIG (reference sequence). The CDR3 length is 17 residues. V dropped 0 bases and J dropped 1; count of bases not matched to a gene: 10. CDR3 DNA: TGTGCCTGGAGTGTATTTAAGGGACTAGCCCTTTCCTACGAGCAGTACTTC. It yields the protein CAWSVFKGLALSYEQYF.

The chain couples TRBV6-8 to TRBJ2-2; D remains unclear. Germline values: CDR1 MNHGY, CDR2 SAAAGT. The length of the CDR3 is 11 residues. V was shortened by 6 bases and J by 4 bases, with 3 bases between the two germline ends. CDR3 sequence reads: CASRRTGELFF. CDR3 sequence (DNA): TGTGCCAGCAGACGCACCGGGGAGCTGTTTTTT.

This clone was detected only once. The chain combines TRBV7-6 with TRBJ2-2; D is perhaps TRBD2 (6 bases). The CDR3 spans 14 residues. Germline V gene lookup returns CDR1 SGHVS and CDR2 FNYEAQ. Trimming stripped 4 bases from V and 5 bases from J, with 11 bases between. The CDR3 DNA sequence: TGTGCCAGCAGCTCGGGACTTCCTACCGGGGAGCTGTTTTTT. It is translated as CASSSGLPTGELFF.